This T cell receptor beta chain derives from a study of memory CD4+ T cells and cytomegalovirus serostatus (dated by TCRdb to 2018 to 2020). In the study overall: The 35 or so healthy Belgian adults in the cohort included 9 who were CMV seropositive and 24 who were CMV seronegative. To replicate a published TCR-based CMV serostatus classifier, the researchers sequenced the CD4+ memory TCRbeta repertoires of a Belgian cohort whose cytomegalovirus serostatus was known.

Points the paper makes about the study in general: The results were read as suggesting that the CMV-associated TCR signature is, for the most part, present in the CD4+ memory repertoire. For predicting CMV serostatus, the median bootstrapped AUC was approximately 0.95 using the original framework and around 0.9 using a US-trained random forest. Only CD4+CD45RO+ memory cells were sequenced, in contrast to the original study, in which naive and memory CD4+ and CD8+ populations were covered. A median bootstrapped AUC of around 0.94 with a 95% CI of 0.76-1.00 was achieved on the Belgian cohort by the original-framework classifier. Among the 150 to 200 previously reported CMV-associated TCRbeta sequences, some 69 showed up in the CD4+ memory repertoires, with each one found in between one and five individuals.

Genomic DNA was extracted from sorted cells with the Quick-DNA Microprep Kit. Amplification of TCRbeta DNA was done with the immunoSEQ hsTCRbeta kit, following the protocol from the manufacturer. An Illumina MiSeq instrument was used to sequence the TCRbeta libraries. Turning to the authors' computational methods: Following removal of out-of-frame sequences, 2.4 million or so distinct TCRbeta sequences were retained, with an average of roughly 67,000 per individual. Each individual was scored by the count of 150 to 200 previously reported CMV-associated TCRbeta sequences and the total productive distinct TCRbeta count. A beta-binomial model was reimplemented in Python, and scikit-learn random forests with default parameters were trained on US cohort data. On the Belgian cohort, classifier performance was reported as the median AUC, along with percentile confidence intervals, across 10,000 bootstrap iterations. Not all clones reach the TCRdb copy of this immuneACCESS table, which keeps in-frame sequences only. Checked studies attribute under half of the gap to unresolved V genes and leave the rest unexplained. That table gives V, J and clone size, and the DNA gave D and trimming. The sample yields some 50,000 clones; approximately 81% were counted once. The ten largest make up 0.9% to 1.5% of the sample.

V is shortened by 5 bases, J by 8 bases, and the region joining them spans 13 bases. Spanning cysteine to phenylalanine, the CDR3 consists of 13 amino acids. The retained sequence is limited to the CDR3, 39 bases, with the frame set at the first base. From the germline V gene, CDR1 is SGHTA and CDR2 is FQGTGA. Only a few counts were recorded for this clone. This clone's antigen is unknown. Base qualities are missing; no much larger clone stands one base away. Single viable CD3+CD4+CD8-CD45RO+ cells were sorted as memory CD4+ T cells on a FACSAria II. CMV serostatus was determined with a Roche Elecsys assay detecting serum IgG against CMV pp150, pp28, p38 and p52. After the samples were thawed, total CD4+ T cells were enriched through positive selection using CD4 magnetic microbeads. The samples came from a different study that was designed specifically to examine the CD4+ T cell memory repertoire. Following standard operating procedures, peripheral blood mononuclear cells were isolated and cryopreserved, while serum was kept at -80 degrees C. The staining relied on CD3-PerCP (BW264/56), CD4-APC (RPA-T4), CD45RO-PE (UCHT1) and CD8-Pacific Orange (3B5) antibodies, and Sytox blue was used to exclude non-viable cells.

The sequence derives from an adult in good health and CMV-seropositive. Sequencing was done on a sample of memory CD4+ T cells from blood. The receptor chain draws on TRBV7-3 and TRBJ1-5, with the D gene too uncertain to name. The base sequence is TGTGCCAGCAGCCAAGGACCGGGAGAGCCCCAGCATTTT. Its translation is CASSQGPGEPQHF.